The 13 T cell receptor beta chains given below trace back to one sample, sequenced in a study of T cells in Graves' hyperthyroidism and ophthalmopathy. The TCR beta CDR3 regions underwent amplification using RNA transcripts as the source. HTBI primers were the set used in a first-round RT-PCR of the TCR CDR3. TCRdb re-derived calls from the multiplex PCR reads in MiXCR, one entry per CDR3 protein. The sample lists hundreds of thousands of distinct CDR3 sequences, 14% occurring once. The sequencing sample was made of blood. These receptors originate from a woman in her 30s with Graves' hyperthyroidism that later progressed to Graves' ophthalmopathy.

This clonotype was observed at least ten times. The chain uses TRBV2 and TRBJ2-1; possible D gene TRBD1, 5 bases. This CDR3 spans 15 amino acids. Per germline, CDR1 SNHLY and CDR2 FYNNEI. The ends were cut back, 5 bases at V and 2 bases at J, with 13 bases in the middle. CDR3 sequence: CASSKGRAAYNEQFF. The CDR3 bases are TGTGCCAGCAGTAAGGGCAGGGCCGCCTACAATGAGCAGTTCTTC. Filled out from reference TRBV2 and TRBJ2-1, the complete variable domain reads EPEVTQTPSHQVTQMGQEVILRCVPISNHLYFYWYRQILGQKVEFLVSFYNNEISEKSEIFDDQFSVERPDGSNFTLKIRSTKLEDSAMYFCASSKGRAAYNEQFFGPGTRLTVL.

The sample holds many counts of this clonotype. V usage is TRBV20-1 and J usage is TRBJ2-3, with D maybe TRBD2 (6 bases). Trimming removed 6 bases at V and 4 bases at J, with 17 bases between. The CDR3 sequence is 14 residues long. Germline CDR1 DFQATT, CDR2 SNEGSKA (reference sequence). The CDR3 bases are TGCAGTGCCGAATCCCCCGGGAGTGCAGATACGCAGTATTTT. Its protein is CSAESPGSADTQYF.

This clonotype has ten or more counts. The chain recombines TRBV7-2 with TRBJ2-7, with TRBD2 matching 11 bases. Trimming removed 5 bases from V and 2 bases from J; junction bases left unmatched: 5. There are 15 residues in the CDR3. CDR1 and CDR2 from the germline V gene are SGHTA and FQGNSA. The CDR3 sequence: CASSPRLAGTYEQYF. CDR3 in DNA: TGTGCCAGCAGCCCGCGACTAGCGGGGACCTACGAGCAGTACTTC.

This clonotype has a count of ten or more. The chain links TRBV10-3 to TRBJ2-5; weak D call: TRBD2 (5 bases). CDR3 length: 13 residues. The V gene lost 7 bases and the J gene lost 2 bases, with 11 bases spanning the gap. The germline CDR1 and CDR2 sequences are ENHRY and SYGVKD. The CDR3: CAITAGVQETQYF. The CDR3 DNA follows: TGTGCCATCACCGCGGGCGTTCAAGAGACCCAGTACTTC.

This rearrangement joins TRBV19 to TRBJ1-1; TRBD1 might be the D (6 bases). Trimming took off 6 bases at V and 1 base at J, with 12 bases between the two ends. The CDR3 is 14 residues long. The germline V gene has CDR1 LNHDA and CDR2 SQIVND (reference sequence). This CDR3 reads CASRSGQPNTEAFF. In DNA, the CDR3 is TGTGCCAGTAGGTCAGGACAGCCGAACACTGAAGCTTTCTTT. The entire variable domain, with the rest obtained from reference TRBV19 and TRBJ1-1, is as follows: DGGITQSPKYLFRKEGQNVTLSCEQNLNHDAMYWYRQDPGQGLRLIYYSQIVNDFQKGDIAEGYSVSREKKESFPLTVTSAQKNPTAFYLCASRSGQPNTEAFFGQGTRLTVV.

This clonotype was found a few times. Being one base from a much bigger clone, this may be a read error. V and J are TRBV19 and TRBJ1-2, with TRBD1 identical over 8 bases. The ends lost 8 bases at V and 8 bases at J; junction bases unmatched: 13. This CDR3 is 14 amino acids long. Germline CDR1 reads LNHDA; CDR2 reads SQIVND (reference sequence). CDR3 DNA sequence: TGTGCCAGTTCTCGGGACAGGAGGCTTGAAGGCTACACCTTC. Amino acid sequence: CASSRDRRLEGYTF.

There are a few counts of this clonotype. The gene calls are TRBV18 and TRBJ2-7; TRBD2 aligns across 8 bases. V shed 3 bases and J 0 bases; nucleotides not matched to a gene: 10. The CDR3 is 17 amino acids. From germline, CDR1 is KGHSH and CDR2 LQKENI. The CDR3 nucleotides are TGTGCCAGCTCACCGCTGTTTGGCAGCGGGAGCTCCTACGAGCAGTACTTC. It is translated as CASSPLFGSGSSYEQYF.

This clonotype was seen only once. This sequence joins TRBV6-1 and TRBJ2-4, with TRBD2 matching over 8 bases. After removal of 8 bases from V and 0 bases from J, the junction contained 9 bases not matched to a gene. The V gene's germline CDR1 is MNHNS and CDR2 SASEGT. This CDR3 has 16 amino acids. CDR3 loop: CASRPTSALAKNIQYF. As DNA, the CDR3 is TGTGCCAGCCGCCCGACTAGCGCACTAGCCAAAAACATTCAGTACTTC.

The rearrangement uses TRBV27 and TRBJ2-7, with 8 bases matching TRBD1. The CDR3 has 15 residues. Germline V lookup: CDR1 MNHEY, CDR2 SMNVEV (reference sequence). V gave up 7 bases and J gave up 4 bases; unmatched junction bases: 12. This chain's CDR3 is CASTQLRQGSYEQYF. DNA of the CDR3: TGTGCCAGCACCCAACTGAGACAGGGGTCATACGAGCAGTACTTC.

The V and J genes are TRBV7-9 and TRBJ2-3, with 14 bases matching TRBD2. The length of the CDR3 is 18 residues. The germline V gene has CDR1 SEHNR and CDR2 FQNEAQ (reference sequence). V lost 0 bases and J lost 3; bases outside the gene matches: 5. The CDR3 DNA reads TGTGCCAGCAGCTTAGCGGGGACTAGCGGGAGTTTGACAGATACGCAGTATTTT. Translated, it gives CASSLAGTSGSLTDTQYF.

Concerning this clonotype: A much larger clone differs by one base, so this may be a read error. Here the CDR3 omits its conserved ending phenylalanine or tryptophan, so a read error is the likely source. The chain is built from TRBV30 and TRBJ2-1; D unclear. Trimming pared 4 bases from V and 0 bases from J, leaving 13 bases between. Per the germline V gene, CDR1 is GTSNPN and CDR2 is SVGIG (reference sequence). This CDR3 has 15 residues. This chain's CDR3 is CAWIPRPSSYNEQFY. The CDR3 DNA is TGTGCCTGGATCCCCCGTCCGAGCTCCTACAATGAGCAGTTCTAC.

This clonotype appeared many times. The CDR3 coding sequence is TGTGCCAGCAGTAACGGACTAGCGGGAGGGGGTACCGGGGAGCTGTTTTTT. Protein sequence: CASSNGLAGGGTGELFF. The chain recombines TRBV28 with TRBJ2-2; 15 nucleotides match TRBD2. V lost 5 bases, J lost 5 bases, and 6 bases stayed unmatched. This CDR3 has 17 residues. Germline V CDR1 and CDR2: MDHEN, SYDVKM.

This clonotype turned up a few times. The CDR3 DNA reads TGTGCCAGCAGTTACTCGGGTCTTACCAATGAGCAGTTCTTC. Its translation: CASSYSGLTNEQFF. The chain carries TRBV6-2 or TRBV6-3 and TRBJ2-1, with D uncertain. Germline V gene sequence: CDR1 MNHEY, CDR2 SVGEGT. There are 14 residues in the CDR3. The ends were cut back, 0 bases at V and 6 bases at J, with 9 bases in the middle.